The rows below give T cell receptor beta chains drawn from one sample of a study of post-analysis software for immune sequencing data. TCRdb re-analysed the PCR reads in MiXCR, keeping a single row per CDR3 protein. This table has approximately 730,000 distinct CDR3 sequences, 25% to 30% appearing once. What was sequenced was blood. These receptors all come from a girl under 18 with multiple sclerosis. CDR3s include the opening cysteine and the closing phenylalanine or tryptophan. A D gene is named only where the DNA matches it firmly. Clone size is not always given. Where it is, it says once, few, many or a class for expanded clones.

d_call clone_size j_call v_call cdr3_nt cdr3_aa
TRBD2 many TRBJ2-1 TRBV20-1 TGCAGTGCTGGGACTAGCGGGGCTACCTACAATGAGCAGTTCTTC CSAGTSGATYNEQFF
TRBD1 few TRBJ2-1 TRBV3-1 TGTGCCAGCAGCCTCTACCGGGACAGGGCCTTTAGCTCCTACAATGAGCAGTTCTTC CASSLYRDRAFSSYNEQFF
. . TRBJ2-3 TRBV20-1 TGCAGTGCTAGCTCACTCAAAAGCGGCACAGATACGCAGTATTTT CSASSLKSGTDTQYF
TRBD1 . TRBJ1-1 TRBV11-2 TGTGCCAGCAGCTTGATGACAGGGTCTGAAGCTTTCTTT CASSLMTGSEAFF
TRBD2 . TRBJ2-1 TRBV7-2 TGTGCCAGCACTGGCGGGAGACCCTACAATGAGCAGTTCTTC CASTGGRPYNEQFF
TRBD1 few TRBJ2-7 TRBV28 TGTGCCAGCAGTTTCCGGGACAGGGGGCGGTTCGAGCAGTACTTC CASSFRDRGRFEQYF
. . TRBJ1-5 TRBV29-1 TGCAGCGTTGGTGAGGGGAGGGCTAGCAATCAGCCCCAGCATTTT CSVGEGRASNQPQHF
. . TRBJ2-6 TRBV6-1 TGTGCCAGCAGACCCCGGGCGTTGGACAGAGTCTCTGGGGCCAACGTCCTGACTTTC CASRPRALDRVSGANVLTF
. few TRBJ2-6 TRBV7-2 TGTGCCAGCAGCTCAAGGGCGGGAATCTCTCTCTCTGGGGCCAACGTCCTGACTTTC CASSSRAGISLSGANVLTF
. . TRBJ2-7 TRBV7-2 TGTGCCAGCAGCTTAGTCCCACAGGATAGTACCGAGCAGTACTTC CASSLVPQDSTEQYF
. few TRBJ2-6 TRBV7-6 TGTGCCAGCAGCTTAGCCCACAGATCCTCTGGGGCCAACGTCCTGACTTTC CASSLAHRSSGANVLTF
. . TRBJ1-1 TRBV25-1 TGTGCCAGCAGTGAGGCGGGTGAAGCTTTCTTT CASSEAGEAFF
. . TRBJ2-1 TRBV24-1 TGTGCCACCAGTGGGCCGGGCAGCTCCTACAATGAGCAGTTCTTC CATSGPGSSYNEQFF
. few TRBJ1-6 TRBV20-1 TGCAGTGCCGGTTCCTATAATTCACCCCTCCACTTT CSAGSYNSPLHF
. . TRBJ2-3 TRBV20-1 TGCAGTGCTAGAGACCCGGGGGTGGAAGATACGCAGTATTTT CSARDPGVEDTQYF
TRBD1 . TRBJ1-5 TRBV15 TGTGCCACCAGCAACAGGACAGGGGGCTCTTATCAGCCCCAGCATTTT CATSNRTGGSYQPQHF
TRBD1 . TRBJ2-3 TRBV6-2/TRBV6-3 TGTGCCAGCAGTTACGCCGGACAGGGAGATACGCAGTATTTT CASSYAGQGDTQYF
. few TRBJ2-2 TRBV20-1 TGCAGTGCGCCGGACGTTAGCGCCACCGGGGAGCTGTTTTTT CSAPDVSATGELFF
TRBD1 . TRBJ2-7 TRBV20-1 TGCAGTGCTAGAGTAAACACAGGGGTCCCCTACGAGCAGTACTTC CSARVNTGVPYEQYF
. few TRBJ2-5 TRBV20-1 TGCAGTGCTGGAACCCCCCAAGAGACCCAGTACTTC CSAGTPQETQYF
. few TRBJ2-5 TRBV5-1 TGCGCCAGCAGCTTGGTCCAAGCCGGGGAGACCCAGTACTTC CASSLVQAGETQYF
TRBD1 . TRBJ1-5 TRBV4-2 TGTGTCAGCAGCCAAGATCAGGGGGTGGTCAATCAGCCCCAGCATTTT CVSSQDQGVVNQPQHF
. . TRBJ2-4 TRBV7-2 TGTGCCAGCAGCAGGGGCCAAGGCATAGCCAAAAACATTCAGTACTTC CASSRGQGIAKNIQYF
. . TRBJ2-5 TRBV20-1 TGCAGTGGACAGGAGGGGTCGATAGGTGAGACCCAGTACTTC CSGQEGSIGETQYF
. many TRBJ2-5 TRBV25-1 TGTGCCAGCAGTGAAGACAGACAAGAGACCCAGTACTTC CASSEDRQETQYF
. few TRBJ2-3 TRBV7-2 TGTGCCAGCAGCTTAACCCAGGCGAGCACAGATACGCAGTATTTT CASSLTQASTDTQYF
. . TRBJ1-2 TRBV27 TGTGCCAGCAGTGCCCTCGGCAACTATGGCTACACCTTC CASSALGNYGYTF
TRBD2 . TRBJ2-1 TRBV9 TGTGCCAGCAGCACCGGACTAGCGGAACTACTCAATGAGCAGTTCTTC CASSTGLAELLNEQFF
. . TRBJ2-7 TRBV7-2 TGTGCCAGCAGCTTAAACCTTCCGACTACCGAGCAGTACTTC CASSLNLPTTEQYF
. few TRBJ2-7 TRBV7-2 TGTGCCAGCAGGGTAGGGAGCTCCTACGAGCAGTACTTC CASRVGSSYEQYF
TRBD1 . TRBJ1-1 TRBV15 TGTGCCACCAGCAGAGATTTTAGGCAGGGGGACACTGAAGCTTTCTTT CATSRDFRQGDTEAFF
TRBD1 . TRBJ1-2 TRBV7-2 TGTGCCAGCAGCTTAACGTTTCAGGGGGTGTATGGCTACACCTTC CASSLTFQGVYGYTF
TRBD1 few TRBJ1-6 TRBV6-5 TGTGCCAGCAGTTTCTCGACGACAGGGGGGTCCTATAATTCACCCCTCCACTTT CASSFSTTGGSYNSPLHF
. . TRBJ1-2 TRBV27 TGTGCCAGCAGCGGCAGGGAAGAAGGCTACACCTTC CASSGREEGYTF
. . TRBJ2-3 TRBV12-3/TRBV12-4 TGTGCCAGCGGCTGGGATACGCAGTATTTT CASGWDTQYF
. few TRBJ2-2 TRBV20-1 TGCAGTGCCGGCACCGGGGAGCTGTTTTTT CSAGTGELFF
. few TRBJ2-5 TRBV4-1 TGCGCCAGCAGCCAATTCGTGGGCACCCAAGAGACCCAGTACTTC CASSQFVGTQETQYF
. once TRBJ1-1 TRBV29-1 TGCAGCGTTGGTGCAGGGCTGAACACTGAAGCTTTCTTT CSVGAGLNTEAFF
. . TRBJ2-6 TRBV7-2 TGTGCCAGCAGCCAGGGGGGCACTGGGGCCAACGTCCTGACTTTC CASSQGGTGANVLTF
. few TRBJ1-3 TRBV12-3/TRBV12-4 TGTGCCAGCAGCCGGACAGTCTCTGGAAACACCATATATTTT CASSRTVSGNTIYF
TRBD2 few TRBJ2-1 TRBV29-1 TGCAGCGGACGGCCAGCGGGGAGGAATGAGCAGTTCTTC CSGRPAGRNEQFF
. . TRBJ2-5 TRBV4-3 TGCGCCAGCAGCCCGGGACTAGGAGGGGGCGAGACCCAGTACTTC CASSPGLGGGETQYF
. . TRBJ2-7 TRBV15 TGTGCCACCAGCATGGTTGGAGGGGGAAGAGAGCAGTACTTC CATSMVGGGREQYF
. many TRBJ2-5 TRBV7-9 TGTGCCAGCAGCTCGCCGGGCGGCACAAACCAAGAGACCCAGTACTTC CASSSPGGTNQETQYF